This TCR beta chain was sequenced in a study of shared clonotypes between healthy human individuals (dated by TCRdb to about 2020). The study in broad terms: A couple of women and three men aged 18 to 49 years were included in the cohort. For each donor, three plates each were used for CD4 naive and CD4 memory, two plates were used for CD8 naive, and one plate was used for CD8 memory. Blood TCR repertoires of five healthy adults were deeply sequenced to estimate repertoire size and the extent of clonotype sharing between individuals. Different laboratories and diverse techniques were used to prepare libraries and sequence TCR repertoires, to increase sequencing depth and limit assay-specific biases. Between about 0.8 and 8.9 billion PBMCs per donor were obtained by leukapheresis.

Remarks on this clone: Its binding antigen is unknown. One base away there is no much larger clone; base qualities are not given.

The CDR3, from cysteine to phenylalanine, totals 14 residues. Just CDR3 DNA is preserved here, 42 bases in frame from base 1. The germline V gene supplies CDR1 MNHEY and CDR2 SVGAGI. The junction carries 12 bases between V and J, which are trimmed by 4 bases and 4 bases respectively. The paper as a whole reports these results and caveats: Clonotypes shared by all four sorted-subset donors showed higher generation probabilities than non-shared clonotypes. Incomplete sequencing was indicated by rarefaction of sorted-subset datasets, despite the large sequencing depth. Sampling was limited to blood, and TCR repertoires in tissue likely differ from TCR repertoires in blood. Sharing across a few donors was observed for 4.5% to 6.5% of naive CD4, 3% to 4% of naive CD8, over 2% of memory CD4, and around 0.42% of memory CD8 clonotypes. Larger estimated clonotype richness was generally found for naive subsets than for memory subsets. The genetic and exposure-history diversity represented was limited by the small number of donors. Pairwise subsampling indicated that sequencing depth was expected to affect the degree of clonotype sharing among donors.

Using the deep immunoSEQ assay, multiplex PCR amplified TCR CDR3 regions from genomic DNA. For each cell subset, the extracted genomic DNA was distributed evenly across all wells of several immunoSEQ 96-well plates, and each plate served as one replicate. For sorted subsets, each replicate PCR was loaded with about 200 ng genomic DNA, equivalent to approximately 33,000 T cell genomes. Purified libraries were measured with a Qubit 3.0 fluorometer, size-checked on a Bioanalyzer 2100, and measured again with the KAPA Library Quantification kit. A separate single-read 150-cycle Illumina NextSeq 550 flow cell was used to sequence each immunoSEQ 96-well plate. Concerning the study's data processing: Because the immunoSEQ output included only junctional sequences and no quality scores, the filtering could not be the same as the filtering used for full-length reads. To assign V/J genes and CDR3, sequences were annotated against IMGT germline references using PyIR, a Python wrapper for IgBLAST v1.9. Reads were removed for weak V/J assignments (E-value above 1e-6), missing CDR3, stop codons, out-of-frame junctions, or ambiguous translated residues. A V3J clonotype was defined by an identical inferred V gene, J gene, and CDR3 amino acid sequence. Percentage overlap between repertoires was computed as shared unique clonotypes divided by the size of the smaller repertoire. RTK rarefaction, the Chao1 estimator, and Recon v2.1 estimates of unobserved clonotypes were used to assess repertoire richness. OLGA was used to compute generation probabilities for all TCRbeta clonotypes that the gDNA method yielded from a handful of donors. As stored in TCRdb, this immuneACCESS dataset retains in-frame rearrangements with V and J assigned. A fraction of the clones does not appear; measured against another copy, unresolved V genes explain less than half of the discrepancy, and the remainder lacks a known reason. V and J calls and clone size are copied from that table; D and trimming were computed from the DNA. A total of 2.5 million or so clones appear in this sample, around nine tenths of them only once. Jointly, the top ten make up more than 0.12% of the sample.

Donors were healthy HIV-negative adults with no recently reported acute infections or vaccinations. Only Caucasian adults living in Nashville, Tennessee, USA were represented among the donors. CD4+ T cells were enriched by magnetic negative selection; naive cells were then positively selected on CD45RA, and the negative fraction formed the memory subset. Blood was collected by leukapheresis, and PBMCs were isolated by Ficoll-Histopaque density gradient centrifugation and then cryopreserved in liquid nitrogen vapor phase. Analytical flow cytometry was used to check the purity and quantity of every magnetically sorted T cell population. Genomic DNA was isolated from every sorted fraction and measured by UV absorbance on a Nanodrop 2000c.

Sequenced: naive CD4+ T cells sorted from blood. The cell subset or site label of this sample denotes: CD45RA+ positively selected. The V and J genes are TRBV6-5 and TRBJ2-3; TRBD1 could be the D gene, as 6 bases match. The receptor was isolated from a man aged 18 to 35 in good health. For the CDR3, the sequence is CASSSPDRPDTQYF. The DNA sequence is TGTGCCAGCAGTTCCCCAGACAGGCCAGATACGCAGTATTTT.